The source of this T cell receptor (beta chain) is a study of T cells expressing NK-cell markers. Looking at the study overall: The TCR beta repertoires were obtained from sorted CD3+CD56+NKG2C+, CD3+CD56+NKG2C- and CD3+CD56-NKG2C+ T cells.

After re-calling the 5' RACE reads, TCRdb lists one entry per CDR3 protein, DNA absent. Recorded here are about 380,000 distinct CDR3 sequences; the top ten clones represent roughly 5.4%. CDR1 is SGHKS, CDR2 YYEKEE, per germline (reference sequence). The CDR3 loop spans 16 amino acids. Turning to this clonotype: Its antigen is still unknown.

Study findings and constraints: Uncertainty persisted over the HCMV specificity of expanded NKG2C+ T cell clones.

The chain couples TRBV5-5 to TRBJ2-1; the D call from TCRdb, TRBD1, cannot be confirmed without DNA. The receptor was derived from a man aged 18-70 years in good health. What was sequenced was blood T cells: a sorted CD56 or NKG2C T cell subset, CD4+ or CD8+ T cells, or bulk PBMC T cells (not recorded which). The CDR3 spells CASSHRGKAPVSEQFF.